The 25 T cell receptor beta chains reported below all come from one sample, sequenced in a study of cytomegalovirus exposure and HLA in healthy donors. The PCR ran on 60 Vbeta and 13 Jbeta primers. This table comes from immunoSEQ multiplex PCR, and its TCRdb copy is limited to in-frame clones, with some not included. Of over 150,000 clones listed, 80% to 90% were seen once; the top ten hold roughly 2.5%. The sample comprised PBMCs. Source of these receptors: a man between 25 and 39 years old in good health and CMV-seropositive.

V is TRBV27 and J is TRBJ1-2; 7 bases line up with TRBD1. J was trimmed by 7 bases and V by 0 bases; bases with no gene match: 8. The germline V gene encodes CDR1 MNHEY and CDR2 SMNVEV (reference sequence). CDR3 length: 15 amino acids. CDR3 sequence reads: CASSLSINRGGGYTF. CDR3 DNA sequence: TGTGCCAGCAGTTTATCGATAAACAGGGGAGGTGGCTACACCTTC.

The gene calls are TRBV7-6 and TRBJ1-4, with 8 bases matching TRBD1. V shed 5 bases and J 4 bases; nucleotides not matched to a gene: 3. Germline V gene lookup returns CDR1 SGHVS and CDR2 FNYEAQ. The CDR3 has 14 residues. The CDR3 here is CASSDRGLNEKLFF. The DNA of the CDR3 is TGTGCCAGCAGCGACAGGGGACTTAATGAAAAACTGTTTTTT. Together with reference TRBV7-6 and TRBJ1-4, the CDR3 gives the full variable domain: GAGVSQSPRYKVTKRGQDVALRCDPISGHVSLYWYRQALGQGPEFLTYFNYEAQQDKSGLPNDRFSAERPEGSISTLTIQRTEQRDSAMYRCASSDRGLNEKLFFGSGTQLSVL.

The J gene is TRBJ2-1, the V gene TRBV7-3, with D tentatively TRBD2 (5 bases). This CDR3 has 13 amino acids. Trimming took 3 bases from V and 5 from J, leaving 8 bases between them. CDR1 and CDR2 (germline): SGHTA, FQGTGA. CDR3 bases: TGTGCCAGCAGCTTGGGGAGTAACAATGAGCAGTTCTTC. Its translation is CASSLGSNNEQFF. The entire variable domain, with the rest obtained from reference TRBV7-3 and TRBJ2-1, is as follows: GAGVSQTPSNKVTEKGKYVELRCDPISGHTALYWYRQSLGQGPEFLIYFQGTGAADDSGLPNDRFFAVRPEGSVSTLKIQRTERGDSAVYLCASSLGSNNEQFFGPGTRLTVL.

CDR3 in amino acids: CASSSVWERYEQYF. The CDR3 DNA follows: TGTGCCAGCAGCTCTGTCTGGGAGCGCTACGAGCAGTACTTC. The V call is TRBV5-6, the J call TRBJ2-5; the D gene is possibly TRBD2 (5 bases). The DNA end is a closer match to TRBJ2-7, so the J assignment may be wrong. The CDR3 has 14 amino acids. Germline loops: CDR1 SGHDT, CDR2 YYEEEE.

CDR3 in amino acids: CASSLGGLAGGVYEQYV. CDR3 bases: TGTGCCAGCAGCTTGGGTGGACTAGCGGGAGGGGTGTACGAGCAGTACGTC. This chain connects TRBV5-4 to TRBJ2-7; 15 nucleotides agree with TRBD2. Trimming removed 0 bases from V and 4 bases from J; junction bases left unmatched: 5. Germline-derived CDR1 and CDR2 are SGHNT and YYREEE (reference sequence). This CDR3 contains 17 residues.

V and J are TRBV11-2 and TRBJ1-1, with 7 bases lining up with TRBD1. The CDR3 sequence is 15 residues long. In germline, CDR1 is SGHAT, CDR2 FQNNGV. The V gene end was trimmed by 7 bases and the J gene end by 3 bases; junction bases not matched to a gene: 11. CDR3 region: CASTLEAGGYTEAFF. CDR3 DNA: TGTGCCAGCACCCTAGAGGCAGGGGGGTACACTGAAGCTTTCTTT.

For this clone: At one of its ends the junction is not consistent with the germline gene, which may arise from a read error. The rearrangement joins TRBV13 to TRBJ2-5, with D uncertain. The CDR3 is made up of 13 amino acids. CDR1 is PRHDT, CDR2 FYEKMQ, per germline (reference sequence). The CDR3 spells CASSLELQEAQYF. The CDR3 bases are TGTGCCAGCAGCTTAGAACTACAAGAGGCCCAGTACTTC.

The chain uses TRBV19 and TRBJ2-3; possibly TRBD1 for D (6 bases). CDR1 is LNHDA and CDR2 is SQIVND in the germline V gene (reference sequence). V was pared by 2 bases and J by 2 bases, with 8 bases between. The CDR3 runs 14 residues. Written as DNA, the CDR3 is TGTGCCAGTAGTATAAGGACAGTCACAGATACGCAGTATTTT. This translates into CASSIRTVTDTQYF.

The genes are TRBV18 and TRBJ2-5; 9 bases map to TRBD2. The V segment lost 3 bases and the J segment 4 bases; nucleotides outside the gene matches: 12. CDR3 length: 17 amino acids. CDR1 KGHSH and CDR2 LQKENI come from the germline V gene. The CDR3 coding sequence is TGTGCCAGCTCACCCACCCGTGATAGCGGGAGACGAGAGACCCAGTACTTC. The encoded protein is CASSPTRDSGRRETQYF.

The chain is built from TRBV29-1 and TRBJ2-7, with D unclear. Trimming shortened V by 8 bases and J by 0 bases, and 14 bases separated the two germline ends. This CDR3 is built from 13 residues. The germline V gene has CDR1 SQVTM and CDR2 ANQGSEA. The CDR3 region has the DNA TGCAGCTTGGAGTCCTTGAGCTCCTACGAGCAGTACGTC. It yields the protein CSLESLSSYEQYV.

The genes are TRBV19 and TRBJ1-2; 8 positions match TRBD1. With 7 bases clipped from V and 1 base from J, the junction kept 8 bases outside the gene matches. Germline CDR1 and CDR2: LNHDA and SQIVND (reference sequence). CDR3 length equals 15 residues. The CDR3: CASTPGQGLNYGYTF. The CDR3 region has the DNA TGTGCCAGTACTCCTGGACAGGGCCTTAACTATGGCTACACCTTC.

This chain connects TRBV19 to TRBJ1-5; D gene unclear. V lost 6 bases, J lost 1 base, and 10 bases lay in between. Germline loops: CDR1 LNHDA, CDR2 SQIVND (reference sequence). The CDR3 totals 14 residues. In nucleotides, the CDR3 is TGTGCCAGTAGACCTCGGTCCAGCAATCAGCCCCAGCATTTT. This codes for CASRPRSSNQPQHF.

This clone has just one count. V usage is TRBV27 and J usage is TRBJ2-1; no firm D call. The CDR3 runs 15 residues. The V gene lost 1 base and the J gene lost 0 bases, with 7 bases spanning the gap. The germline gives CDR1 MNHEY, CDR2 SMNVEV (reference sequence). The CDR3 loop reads CASSLFDSSYNEQFF. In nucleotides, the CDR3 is TGTGCCAGCAGTTTATTTGATAGCTCCTACAATGAGCAGTTCTTC.

CDR3 loop: CASSVRGGFADTQYF. CDR3 DNA sequence: TGTGCCAGCAGCGTCCGAGGGGGCTTCGCAGATACGCAGTATTTT. The gene calls are TRBV11-2 and TRBJ2-3, with 7 bases aligning to TRBD1. V lost 5 bases, J lost 4 bases, and 9 bases stayed unmatched. The CDR3 extends over 15 amino acids. Germline CDR1 is SGHAT and CDR2 is FQNNGV.

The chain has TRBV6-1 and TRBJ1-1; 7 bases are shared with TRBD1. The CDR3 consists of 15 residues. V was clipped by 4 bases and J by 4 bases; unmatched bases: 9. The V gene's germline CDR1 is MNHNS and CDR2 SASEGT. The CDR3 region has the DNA TGTGCCAGCAGTGCGCAGGGGGAGGCGGTCACTGAAGCTTTCTTT. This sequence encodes CASSAQGEAVTEAFF.

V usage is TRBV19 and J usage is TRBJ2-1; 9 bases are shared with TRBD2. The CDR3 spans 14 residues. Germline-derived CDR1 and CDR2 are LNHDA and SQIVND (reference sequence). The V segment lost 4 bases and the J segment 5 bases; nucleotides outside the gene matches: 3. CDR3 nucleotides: TGTGCCAGTAGTAGCGGGAGGGCCAACAATGAGCAGTTCTTC. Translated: CASSSGRANNEQFF.

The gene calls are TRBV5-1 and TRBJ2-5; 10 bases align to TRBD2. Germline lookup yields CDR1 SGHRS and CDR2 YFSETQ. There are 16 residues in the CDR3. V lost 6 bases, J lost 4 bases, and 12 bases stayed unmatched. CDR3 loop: CASTYGAGGLIETQYF. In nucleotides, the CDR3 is TGCGCCAGCACTTACGGAGCGGGAGGGTTGATAGAGACCCAGTACTTC.

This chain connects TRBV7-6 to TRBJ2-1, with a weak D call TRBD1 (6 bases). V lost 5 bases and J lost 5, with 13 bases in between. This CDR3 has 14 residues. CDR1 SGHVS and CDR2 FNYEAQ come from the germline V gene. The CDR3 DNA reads TGTGCCAGCAGCCACCGGGACACCAACAATGAGCAGTTCTTC. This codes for CASSHRDTNNEQFF.

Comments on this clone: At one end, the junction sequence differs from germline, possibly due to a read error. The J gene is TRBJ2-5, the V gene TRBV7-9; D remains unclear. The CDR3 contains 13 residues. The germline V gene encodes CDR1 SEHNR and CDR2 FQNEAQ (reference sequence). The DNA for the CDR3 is TGTTCCAGCAGAATTTCGGCCGGGGAGACCCAGTACTTC. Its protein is CSSRISAGETQYF.

CDR3 sequence reads: CAISEGGLAGGRAEQYF. CDR3 nucleotides: TGTGCCATCAGTGAGGGGGGACTAGCGGGAGGGCGGGCCGAGCAGTACTTC. This chain joins TRBV10-3 and TRBJ2-5, with 16 bases matching TRBD2. The J call is in doubt because the DNA end fits TRBJ2-7 better. Germline lookup yields CDR1 ENHRY and CDR2 SYGVKD. CDR3 size: 17 residues.

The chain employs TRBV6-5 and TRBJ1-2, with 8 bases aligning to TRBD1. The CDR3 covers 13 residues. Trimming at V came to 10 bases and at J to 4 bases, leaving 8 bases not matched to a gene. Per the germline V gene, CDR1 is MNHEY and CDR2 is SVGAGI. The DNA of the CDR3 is TGTGCCAACAGGACAGGGTGGATCTATGGCTACACCTTC. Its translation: CANRTGWIYGYTF.

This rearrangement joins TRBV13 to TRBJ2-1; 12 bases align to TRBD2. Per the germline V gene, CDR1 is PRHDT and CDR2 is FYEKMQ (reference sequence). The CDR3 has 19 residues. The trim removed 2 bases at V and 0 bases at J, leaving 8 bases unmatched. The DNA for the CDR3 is TGTGCCAGCAGCTTAACCGCCGGACTAGCGGGATACTCCTACAATGAGCAGTTCTTC. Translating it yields CASSLTAGLAGYSYNEQFF.

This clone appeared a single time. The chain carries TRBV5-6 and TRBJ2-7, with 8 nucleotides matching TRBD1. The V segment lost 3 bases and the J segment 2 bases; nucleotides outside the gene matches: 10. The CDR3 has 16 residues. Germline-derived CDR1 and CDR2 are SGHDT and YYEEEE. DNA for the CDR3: TGTGCCAGCAGCTCCCTTGCAGGGGGCTACCCCTACGAGCAGTACTTC. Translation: CASSSLAGGYPYEQYF.

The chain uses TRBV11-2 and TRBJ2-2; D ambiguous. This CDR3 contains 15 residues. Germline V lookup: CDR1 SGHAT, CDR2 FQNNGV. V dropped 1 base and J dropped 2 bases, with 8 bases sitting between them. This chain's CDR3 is CASSLVSPNTGELFF. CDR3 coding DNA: TGTGCCAGCAGCTTAGTTTCCCCAAACACCGGGGAGCTGTTTTTT.

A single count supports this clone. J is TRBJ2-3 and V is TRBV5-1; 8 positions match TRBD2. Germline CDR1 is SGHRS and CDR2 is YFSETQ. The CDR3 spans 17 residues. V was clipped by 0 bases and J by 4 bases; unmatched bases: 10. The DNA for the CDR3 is TGCGCCAGCAGCTTGGAGGTTTCCGGGAGGGGCGCAGATACGCAGTATTTT. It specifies CASSLEVSGRGADTQYF.